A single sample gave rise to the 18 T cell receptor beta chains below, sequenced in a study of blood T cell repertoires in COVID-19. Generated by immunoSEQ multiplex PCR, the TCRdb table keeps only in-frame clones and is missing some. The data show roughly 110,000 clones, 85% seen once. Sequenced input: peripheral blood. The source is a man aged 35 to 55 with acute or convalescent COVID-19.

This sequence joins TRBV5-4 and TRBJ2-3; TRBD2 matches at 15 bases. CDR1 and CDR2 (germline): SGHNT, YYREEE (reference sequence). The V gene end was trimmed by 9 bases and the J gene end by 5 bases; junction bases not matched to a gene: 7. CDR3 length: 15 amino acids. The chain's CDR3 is CATRTSGRVEDTQYF. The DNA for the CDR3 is TGTGCCACCAGGACTAGCGGGAGGGTGGAAGATACGCAGTATTTT.

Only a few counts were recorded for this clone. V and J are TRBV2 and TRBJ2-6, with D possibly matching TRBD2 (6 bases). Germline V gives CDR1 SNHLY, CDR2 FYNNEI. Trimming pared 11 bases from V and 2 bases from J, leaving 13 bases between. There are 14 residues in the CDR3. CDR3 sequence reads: CAAGIRTGANVLTF. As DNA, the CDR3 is TGTGCCGCGGGGATCCGGACTGGGGCCAACGTCCTGACTTTC.

As DNA, the CDR3 is TGTGCCAGTAGTATGACGGGGGCGAACACCGGGGAGCTGTTTTTT. It is translated as CASSMTGANTGELFF. The V and J genes are TRBV19 and TRBJ2-2, with a weak D call TRBD2 (6 bases). The V end lost 3 bases, the J end lost 0 bases, and 8 bases lay between the germline ends. CDR3 length: 15 residues. Germline loops: CDR1 LNHDA, CDR2 SQIVND (reference sequence).

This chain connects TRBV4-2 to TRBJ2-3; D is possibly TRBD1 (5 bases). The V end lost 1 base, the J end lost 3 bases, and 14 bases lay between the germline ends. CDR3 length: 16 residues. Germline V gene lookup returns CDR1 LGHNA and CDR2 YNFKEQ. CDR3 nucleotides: TGTGCCAGCAGCCAAGCCCCTCAAGGGGCGACAGATACGCAGTATTTT. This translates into CASSQAPQGATDTQYF.

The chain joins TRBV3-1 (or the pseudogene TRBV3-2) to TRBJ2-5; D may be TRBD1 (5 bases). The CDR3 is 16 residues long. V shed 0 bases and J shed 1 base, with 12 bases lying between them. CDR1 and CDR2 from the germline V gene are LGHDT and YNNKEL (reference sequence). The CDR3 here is CASSQDWGHRQETQYF. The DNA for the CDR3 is TGTGCCAGCAGCCAAGATTGGGGCCACCGCCAAGAGACCCAGTACTTC.

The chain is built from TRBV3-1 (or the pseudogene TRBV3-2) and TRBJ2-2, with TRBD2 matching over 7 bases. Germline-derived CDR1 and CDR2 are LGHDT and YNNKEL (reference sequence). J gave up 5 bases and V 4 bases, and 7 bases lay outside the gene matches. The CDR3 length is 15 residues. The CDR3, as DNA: TGTGCCAGCAGCCTCTCAGGACTAGGGACCGGGGAGCTGTTTTTT. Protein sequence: CASSLSGLGTGELFF.

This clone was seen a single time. CDR3: CASRETGPSTDTQYF. As DNA, the CDR3 is TGTGCCAGTAGGGAGACAGGGCCTAGCACAGATACGCAGTATTTT. The chain combines TRBV19 with TRBJ2-3; 7 positions agree with TRBD1. Germline values: CDR1 LNHDA, CDR2 SQIVND (reference sequence). The CDR3 runs 15 residues. J lost 0 bases, V lost 6 bases, and 6 bases had no gene match. Complete variable domain (other parts from reference TRBV19 and TRBJ2-3): DGGITQSPKYLFRKEGQNVTLSCEQNLNHDAMYWYRQDPGQGLRLIYYSQIVNDFQKGDIAEGYSVSREKKESFPLTVTSAQKNPTAFYLCASRETGPSTDTQYFGPGTRLTVL.

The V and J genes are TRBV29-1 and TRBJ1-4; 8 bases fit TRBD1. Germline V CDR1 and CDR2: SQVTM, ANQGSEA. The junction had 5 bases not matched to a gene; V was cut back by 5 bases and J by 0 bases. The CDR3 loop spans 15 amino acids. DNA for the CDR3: TGCAGCGTTCTTAGGACAGGGACAACTAATGAAAAACTGTTTTTT. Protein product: CSVLRTGTTNEKLFF.

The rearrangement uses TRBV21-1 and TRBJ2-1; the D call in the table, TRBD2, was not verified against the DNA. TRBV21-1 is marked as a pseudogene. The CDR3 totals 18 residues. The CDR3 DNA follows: TGTGCCAGCAGCAAAGCTAGCGGGGGGTCACGTGTTTACAATGAGCAGTTCTTC. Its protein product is CASSKASGGSRVYNEQFF.

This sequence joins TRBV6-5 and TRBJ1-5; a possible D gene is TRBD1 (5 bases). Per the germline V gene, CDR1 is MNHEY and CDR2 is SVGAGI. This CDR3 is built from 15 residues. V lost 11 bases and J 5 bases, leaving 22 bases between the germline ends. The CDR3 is CARGRGGSGHQPQHF. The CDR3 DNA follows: TGTGCCCGCGGCCGGGGGGGTTCGGGGCATCAGCCCCAGCATTTT.

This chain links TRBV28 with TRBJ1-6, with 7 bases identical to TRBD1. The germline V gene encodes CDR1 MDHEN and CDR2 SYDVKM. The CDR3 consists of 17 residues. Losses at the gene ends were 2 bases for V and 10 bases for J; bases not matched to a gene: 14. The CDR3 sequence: CASSLMRTGDIGSPLHF. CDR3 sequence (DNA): TGTGCCAGCAGTTTAATGAGAACAGGGGATATCGGGTCACCCCTCCACTTT.

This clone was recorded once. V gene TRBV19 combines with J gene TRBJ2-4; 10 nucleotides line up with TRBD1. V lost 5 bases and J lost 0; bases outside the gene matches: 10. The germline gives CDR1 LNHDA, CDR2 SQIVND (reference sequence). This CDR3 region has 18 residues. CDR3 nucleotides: TGTGCCAGTAGTTCCCTGGACAGGGGGTCGTTAGCCAAAAACATTCAGTACTTC. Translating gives CASSSLDRGSLAKNIQYF.

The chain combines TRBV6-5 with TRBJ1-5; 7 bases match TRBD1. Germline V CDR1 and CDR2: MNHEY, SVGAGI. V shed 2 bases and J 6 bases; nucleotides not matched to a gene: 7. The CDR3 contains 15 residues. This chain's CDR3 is CASSYDRVGSQPQHF. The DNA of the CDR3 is TGTGCCAGCAGTTACGACAGGGTGGGGAGTCAGCCCCAGCATTTT.

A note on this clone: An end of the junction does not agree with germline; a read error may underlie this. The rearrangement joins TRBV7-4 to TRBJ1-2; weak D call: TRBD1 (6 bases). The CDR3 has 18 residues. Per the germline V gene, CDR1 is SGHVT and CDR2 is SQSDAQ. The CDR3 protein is CASSHPPRVDRNSYGYTF. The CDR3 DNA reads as TGTGCCAGCAGCCATCCCCCACGGGTGGACAGAAACTCCTATGGTTACACCTTC. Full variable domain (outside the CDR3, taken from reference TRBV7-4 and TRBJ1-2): GAGVSQSPRYKVAKRGRDVALRCDSISGHVTLYWYRQTLGQGSEVLTYSQSDAQRDKSGRPSGRFSAERPERSVSTLKIQRTEQGDSAVYLCASSHPPRVDRNSYGYTFGSGTRLTVV.

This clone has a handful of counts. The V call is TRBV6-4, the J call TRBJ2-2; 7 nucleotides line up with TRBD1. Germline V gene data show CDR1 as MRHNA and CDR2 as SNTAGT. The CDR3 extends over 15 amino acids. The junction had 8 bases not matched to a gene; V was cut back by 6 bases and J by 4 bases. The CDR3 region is CASSPTGQPTGELFF. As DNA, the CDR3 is TGTGCCAGCAGCCCTACGGGACAGCCCACCGGGGAGCTGTTTTTT.

The CDR3 protein is CASSLAPGNTIYF. Written as DNA, the CDR3 is TGCGCCAGCAGCTTGGCCCCGGGAAACACCATATATTTT. The chain couples TRBV5-1 to TRBJ1-3; D not certain. The CDR3 extends over 13 amino acids. Germline CDR1 is SGHRS and CDR2 is YFSETQ. Trimming removed 0 bases at V and 4 bases at J, with 5 bases between. The variable domain in full, completed from reference TRBV5-1 and TRBJ1-3, reads KAGVTQTPRYLIKTRGQQVTLSCSPISGHRSVSWYQQTPGQGLQFLFEYFSETQRNKGNFPGRFSGRQFSNSRSEMNVSTLELGDSALYLCASSLAPGNTIYFGEGSWLTVV.

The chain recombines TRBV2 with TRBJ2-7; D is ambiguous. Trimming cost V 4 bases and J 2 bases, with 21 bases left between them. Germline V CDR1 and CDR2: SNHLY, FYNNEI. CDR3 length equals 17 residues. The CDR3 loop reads CASSGLIRLGSAYEQYF. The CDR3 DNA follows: TGTGCCAGCAGTGGCCTTATTCGTCTCGGTTCGGCCTACGAGCAGTACTTC.

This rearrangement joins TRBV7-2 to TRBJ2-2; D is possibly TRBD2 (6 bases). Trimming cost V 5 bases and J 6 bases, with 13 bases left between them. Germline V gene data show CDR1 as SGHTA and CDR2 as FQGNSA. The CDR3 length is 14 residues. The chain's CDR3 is CASSPGLPAGELFF. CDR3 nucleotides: TGTGCCAGCAGCCCGGGACTGCCGGCCGGGGAGCTGTTTTTT.